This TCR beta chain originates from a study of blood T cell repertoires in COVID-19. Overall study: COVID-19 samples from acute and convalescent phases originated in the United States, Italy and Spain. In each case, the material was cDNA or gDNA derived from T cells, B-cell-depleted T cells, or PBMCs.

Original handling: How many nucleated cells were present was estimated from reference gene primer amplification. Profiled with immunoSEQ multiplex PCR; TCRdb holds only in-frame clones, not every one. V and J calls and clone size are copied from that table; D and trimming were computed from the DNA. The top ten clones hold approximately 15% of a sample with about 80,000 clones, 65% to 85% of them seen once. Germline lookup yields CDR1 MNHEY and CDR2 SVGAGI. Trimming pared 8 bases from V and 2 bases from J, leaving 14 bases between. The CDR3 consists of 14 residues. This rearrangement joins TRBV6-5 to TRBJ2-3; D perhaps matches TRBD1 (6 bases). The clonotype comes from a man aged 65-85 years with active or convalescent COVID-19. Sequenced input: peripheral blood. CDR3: CASGRDTSTDTQYF. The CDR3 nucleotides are TGTGCCAGCGGACGGGACACCTCCACAGATACGCAGTATTTT.